What follows is one T cell receptor (beta chain) and its context. Its antigen is not known. The germline gives CDR1 SGHRS, CDR2 YFSETQ. V dropped 4 bases and J dropped 6 bases, with 10 bases sitting between them. This CDR3 contains 13 residues. The data were taken from a study of T cell clonotyping in hematopoietic cell transplantation. General observations from the study: At the given depth, recipient repertoires were over 95% de novo clonotypes. Cells were unsorted, so CD4 and CD8 contributions were not separated. Pathologically expanded recipient clonotypes increased progressively from day 30 to day 180 as diversity fell.

Samples: about 28 days before transplant, then days 30, 100 and 180 after. Some clones are missing from TCRdb's copy, which holds only in-frame ones; the method was immunoSEQ multiplex PCR. The table lists 15,000 to 20,000 clones, about 85% of them singletons. The V gene is TRBV5-1, the J gene TRBJ2-2; weak D call: TRBD2 (5 bases). The sequence was obtained from a male patient between 55 and 70 years old who had an allogeneic stem cell transplant from a related donor, so the T cells may come from the graft donor. Some clones in this sample may be carry-over from other donors' samples. This specimen was PBMCs, taken 100 days after allogeneic stem cell transplant. CDR3 DNA sequence: TGCGCCAGCAGCCCGGACTCATCCGGGGAGCTGTTTTTT. This codes for CASSPDSSGELFF. The full variable domain, its missing parts supplied by reference TRBV5-1 and TRBJ2-2, is KAGVTQTPRYLIKTRGQQVTLSCSPISGHRSVSWYQQTPGQGLQFLFEYFSETQRNKGNFPGRFSGRQFSNSRSEMNVSTLELGDSALYLCASSPDSSGELFFGEGSRLTVL.